This T cell receptor beta chain was captured in a study of vaccination and CD4 T cells after COVID-19. Looking at the study overall: Overlapping peptides covering the spike proteins of SARS-CoV-2, HCoV-NL63, HCoV-OC43 and HCoV-229E were added to stimulate cells.

The CDR3 is made up of 13 amino acids. V gave up 6 bases and J gave up 4 bases, with 12 bases separating them. Germline assignment: CDR1 MNHEY and CDR2 SVGEGT. The study sequenced cultured CD4+ T cell DNA using the Oncomine TCR Beta short-read assay. TCRdb itself ran the PCR reads through MiXCR, one entry per CDR3 protein. Here the sample spans 6,000 to 7,000 distinct CDR3 sequences, less than 55% being singletons. Treatment indicated: roughly ten-day PBMC culture with coronavirus spike peptide pools or control peptides (ViraFEST assay). Per-well cultures of two million PBMCs received about 9.5 IU/ml IL-2 and 10 ug/ml peptide pools. This clonotype was seen a handful of times. The antigen remains undetermined.

The chain joins TRBV6-2 or TRBV6-3 to TRBJ1-2; D is possibly TRBD1 (5 bases). Material: CD4+ T cells from blood, cultured in vitro. The receptor comes from a human donor who had recovered from COVID-19. DNA of the CDR3: TGTGCCAGCAGCTCCGGGACGGTCTATGGCTACACCTTC. Amino acid sequence: CASSSGTVYGYTF.